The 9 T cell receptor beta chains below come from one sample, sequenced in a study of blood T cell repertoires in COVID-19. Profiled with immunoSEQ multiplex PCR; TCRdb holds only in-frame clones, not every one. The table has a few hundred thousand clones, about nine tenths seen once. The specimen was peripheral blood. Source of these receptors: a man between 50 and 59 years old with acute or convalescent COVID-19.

The chain's CDR3 is CASRDRSTYNEQFF. In DNA form, the CDR3 reads TGTGCCAGTAGAGACAGGAGCACCTACAATGAGCAGTTCTTC. The V call is TRBV19, the J call TRBJ2-1; TRBD1 is a possible D gene (6 bases). The CDR3 runs to 14 residues. The V and J ends lost 6 bases and 2 bases respectively, with 11 bases between them. Germline CDR1 reads LNHDA; CDR2 reads SQIVND (reference sequence).

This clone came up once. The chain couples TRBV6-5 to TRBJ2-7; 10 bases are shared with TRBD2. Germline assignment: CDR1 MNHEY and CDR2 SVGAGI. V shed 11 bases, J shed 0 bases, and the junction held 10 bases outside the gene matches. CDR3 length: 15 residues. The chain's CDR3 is CAGRGGTSASYEQYF. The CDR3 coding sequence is TGTGCCGGGAGGGGAGGGACTAGCGCCTCCTACGAGCAGTACTTC.

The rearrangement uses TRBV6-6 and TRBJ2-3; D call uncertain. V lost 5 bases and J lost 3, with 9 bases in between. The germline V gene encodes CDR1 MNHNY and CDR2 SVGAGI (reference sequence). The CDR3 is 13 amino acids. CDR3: CASSTPGTDTQYF. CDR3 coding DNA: TGTGCCAGCAGTACACCCGGGACAGATACGCAGTATTTT.

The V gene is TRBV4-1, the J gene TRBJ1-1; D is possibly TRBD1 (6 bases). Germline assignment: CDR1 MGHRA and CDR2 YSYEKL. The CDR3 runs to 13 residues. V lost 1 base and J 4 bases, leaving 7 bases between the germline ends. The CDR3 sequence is CASSQGRGTEAFF. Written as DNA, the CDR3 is TGCGCCAGCAGCCAAGGCAGGGGCACTGAAGCTTTCTTT.

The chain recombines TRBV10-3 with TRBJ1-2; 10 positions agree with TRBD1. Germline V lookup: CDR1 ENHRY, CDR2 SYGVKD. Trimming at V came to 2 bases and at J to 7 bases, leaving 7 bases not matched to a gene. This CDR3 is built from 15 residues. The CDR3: CAISEPGTGAAGYTF. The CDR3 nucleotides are TGTGCCATCAGTGAGCCCGGGACAGGGGCGGCTGGCTACACCTTC.

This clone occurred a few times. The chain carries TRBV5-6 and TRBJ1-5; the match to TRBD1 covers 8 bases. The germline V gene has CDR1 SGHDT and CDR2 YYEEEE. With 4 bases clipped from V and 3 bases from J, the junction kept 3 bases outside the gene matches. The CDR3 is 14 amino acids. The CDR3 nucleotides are TGTGCCAGCAGCCGGGACAGGCACAATCAGCCCCAGCATTTT. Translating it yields CASSRDRHNQPQHF. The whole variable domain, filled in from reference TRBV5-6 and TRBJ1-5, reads DAGVTQSPTHLIKTRGQQVTLRCSPKSGHDTVSWYQQALGQGPQFIFQYYEEEERQRGNFPDRFSGHQFPNYSSELNVNALLLGDSALYLCASSRDRHNQPQHFGDGTRLSIL.

The CDR3, as DNA: TGTGCCAGCAGTTACCAGGGGTTAGCCGGGGAGCTGTTTTTT. As protein: CASSYQGLAGELFF. This rearrangement joins TRBV6-5 to TRBJ2-2, with D perhaps TRBD1 (6 bases). V gave up 2 bases and J gave up 6 bases, with 10 bases separating them. The length of the CDR3 is 14 residues. CDR1 is MNHEY and CDR2 is SVGAGI in the germline V gene.

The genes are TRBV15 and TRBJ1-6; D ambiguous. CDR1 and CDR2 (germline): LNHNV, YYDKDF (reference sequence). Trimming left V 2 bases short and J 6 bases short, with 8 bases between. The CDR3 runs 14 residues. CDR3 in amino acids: CATSRIPLNSPLHF. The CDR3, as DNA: TGTGCCACCAGCAGAATCCCCCTTAATTCACCCCTCCACTTT.

The CDR3 DNA reads TGTGCCAGTTCACCGACTAGCGGGTTCCCAGATACGCAGTATTTT. Protein product: CASSPTSGFPDTQYF. The V call is TRBV19, the J call TRBJ2-3, with 10 bases matching TRBD2. CDR3 length: 15 amino acids. The germline V gene has CDR1 LNHDA and CDR2 SQIVND (reference sequence). V was clipped by 8 bases and J by 4 bases; unmatched bases: 9.